These T cell receptor beta chains were read from a single sample in a study of T cell responses to AZD1222 COVID-19 vaccine. Repertoires were generated with immunoSEQ multiplex PCR, while TCRdb's copy carries only in-frame clones and drops some. The sample gives roughly 130,000 clones, roughly 92% of which show up once; approximately 1.2% is in the top ten. Sequencing was performed on peripheral blood, taken 28 days after the second AZD1222 dose. The receptors originated from an adult who received the AZD1222 COVID-19 vaccine. Both conserved end residues are part of each CDR3. A D gene is named only where the DNA matches it firmly. A row's size may be missing; if present it is once, few, many or a size class.

>TRBV9|-|TRBJ2-7|-
CASSVEVDTDYEQYF
TGTGCCAGCAGCGTAGAGGTCGACACCGACTACGAGCAGTACTTC
>TRBV28|-|TRBJ1-2|-
CASRETNYGYTF
TGTGCCTCGAGGGAGACCAACTATGGCTACACCTTC
>TRBV19|-|TRBJ2-1|-
CASSIPKVVNEQFF
TGTGCCAGTAGTATCCCAAAGGTGGTTAATGAGCAGTTCTTC
>TRBV20-1|-|TRBJ2-1|-
CRASQGNNEQFF
TGCAGAGCGAGTCAGGGAAACAATGAGCAGTTCTTC
>TRBV18|-|TRBJ1-4|TRBD1
CASLRGLDEKLFF
TGTGCCAGCCTAAGGGGGCTGGATGAAAAACTGTTTTTT
>TRBV13|-|TRBJ1-1|-
CASSPRQDVGSTEAFF
TGTGCCAGCAGCCCACGACAGGATGTAGGTAGCACTGAAGCTTTCTTT
>TRBV4-3|-|TRBJ2-3|-
CASSERAPQSTDTQYF
TGCGCCAGCAGCGAGCGAGCCCCGCAGAGCACAGATACGCAGTATTTT
>TRBV11-2|-|TRBJ2-7|TRBD2
CASSFRGAGGPDEQYF
TGTGCCAGCAGCTTCCGGGGAGCGGGGGGCCCCGACGAGCAGTACTTC
>TRBV19|-|TRBJ2-7|TRBD2
CASSRTSGGYEQYF
TGTGCCAGTAGTAGGACTAGCGGGGGATACGAGCAGTACTTC
>TRBV28|-|TRBJ2-7|-
CATLNRDTYEQYF
TGTGCCACCCTGAACCGGGACACCTACGAGCAGTACTTC
>TRBV11-2|-|TRBJ2-7|-
CASSPLSLSSYEQYF
TGTGCCAGCAGCCCTCTAAGTTTAAGCTCCTACGAGCAGTACTTC
>TRBV12-3/TRBV12-4|few|TRBJ2-6|-
CASSMAGANVLTF
TGTGCCAGCAGTATGGCTGGGGCCAACGTCCTGACTTTC
>TRBV2|-|TRBJ2-7|-
CASFGNEQYF
TGTGCCAGCTTTGGCAACGAGCAGTACTTC
>TRBV11-2|once|TRBJ1-3|TRBD1
CASSRRAVEGAGSGNTIYF
TGTGCCAGCAGCAGGAGGGCCGTGGAGGGGGCCGGCTCTGGAAACACCATATATTTT
>TRBV10-3|-|TRBJ2-5|-
CAISVLASEQETQYF
TGTGCCATCAGTGTGTTGGCTAGCGAACAAGAGACCCAGTACTTC
>TRBV5-1|-|TRBJ1-6|TRBD1
CASKGGQGTSPLHF
TGCGCCAGCAAGGGGGGACAGGGTACCTCACCCCTCCACTTT
>TRBV28|-|TRBJ2-7|-
CASKGQTEQYF
TGTGCCAGCAAAGGTCAGACGGAGCAGTACTTC
>TRBV3-1/TRBV3-2|-|TRBJ1-3|-
CASRPLGGNTIYF
TGTGCCAGCAGGCCCCTCGGTGGAAACACCATATATTTT
>TRBV25-1|-|TRBJ1-6|-
CASSEYKGQFNSPLHF
TGTGCCAGCAGTGAATATAAAGGACAGTTTAATTCACCCCTCCACTTT
>TRBV9|-|TRBJ1-3|TRBD1
CASSGDSYGNTIYF
TGTGCCAGCAGCGGGGACAGTTACGGAAACACCATATATTTT
>TRBV6-6|-|TRBJ1-6|-
CASDVTGTYNSPLHF
TGTGCCAGCGACGTTACAGGGACCTATAATTCACCCCTCCACTTT
>TRBV29-1|-|TRBJ1-5|TRBD1
CSVGDRVGEGPQHF
TGCAGCGTTGGTGACAGGGTAGGGGAAGGGCCCCAGCATTTT
>TRBV30|-|TRBJ1-3|-
CAGNVGSGNTIYF
TGTGCCGGGAATGTCGGCTCCGGAAACACCATATATTTT
>TRBV28|-|TRBJ1-5|-
CASSTGRAAEPQHF
TGTGCCAGCAGTACGGGTCGGGCGGCCGAGCCCCAGCATTTT
>TRBV6-2/TRBV6-3|-|TRBJ1-2|TRBD1
CASSWDRLDYGYTF
TGTGCCAGCAGTTGGGACAGGCTAGACTATGGCTACACCTTC
>TRBV19|-|TRBJ1-2|-
CASTGQRANYGYTF
TGTGCCAGTACCGGACAGAGAGCTAACTATGGCTACACCTTC
>TRBV28|-|TRBJ1-2|-
CASSLFQGSYGYTF
TGTGCCAGCAGTTTATTTCAGGGGTCCTATGGCTACACCTTC
>TRBV7-9|-|TRBJ2-3|TRBD2
CASSLLKREGLTDTQYF
TGTGCCAGCAGCCTACTCAAGCGGGAGGGCCTCACAGATACGCAGTATTTT
>TRBV30|-|TRBJ1-1|TRBD1
CAWSVKGATEAFF
TGTGCCTGGAGTGTAAAGGGGGCCACTGAAGCTTTCTTT
>TRBV19|once|TRBJ2-6|TRBD1
CASSVRDRIHSGANVLTF
TGTGCCAGTAGTGTCCGGGACAGGATTCACTCTGGGGCCAACGTCCTGACTTTC
>TRBV27|few|TRBJ1-2|TRBD1
CASSSWDRGRYGYTF
TGTGCCAGCAGTTCGTGGGACAGGGGACGGTATGGCTACACCTTC
>TRBV30|-|TRBJ1-3|-
CAWRWGDFSGNTIYF
TGTGCCTGGAGGTGGGGGGACTTCTCTGGAAACACCATATATTTT
>TRBV11-2|-|TRBJ1-2|-
CASSLDGTYGYTF
TGTGCCAGCAGCCTCGACGGAACCTATGGCTACACCTTC
>TRBV28|-|TRBJ1-6|TRBD1
CASSPAGRTGKFGESPLHF
TGTGCCAGCAGCCCCGCAGGTCGGACAGGGAAGTTTGGGGAGTCACCCCTCCACTTT
>TRBV10-3|-|TRBJ2-5|-
CAISDSGYGQYF
TGTGCCATCAGTGATAGTGGGTATGGCCAGTACTTC
>TRBV29-1|-|TRBJ1-2|-
CSVEGLWVEGYTF
TGCAGCGTTGAAGGGCTGTGGGTGGAAGGCTACACCTTC
>TRBV18|-|TRBJ1-6|-
CASSIRRVGDSPLHF
TGTGCCAGCTCAATTCGTAGGGTTGGTGATTCACCCCTCCACTTT
>TRBV21-1|-|TRBJ1-5|-
CASSKLSRGRNQPQHF
TGTGCCAGCAGCAAATTGTCCAGGGGCCGGAATCAGCCCCAGCATTTT
>TRBV19|few|TRBJ1-1|TRBD1
CASSPEDRGHGEAFF
TGTGCCAGTAGTCCCGAGGACAGGGGGCACGGTGAAGCTTTCTTT
>TRBV6-5|-|TRBJ1-3|-
CASNLSRGAGNTIYF
TGTGCCAGCAACTTATCTCGGGGGGCTGGAAACACCATATATTTT
>TRBV5-1|-|TRBJ2-2|-
CASSLASATGELFF
TGCGCCAGCAGCTTGGCCAGTGCCACCGGGGAGCTGTTTTTT
>TRBV29-1|-|TRBJ2-7|TRBD1
CSVGSSLGTGNYEQYF
TGCAGCGTTGGGTCTAGTCTCGGGACAGGGAATTACGAGCAGTACTTC
>TRBV10-3|-|TRBJ2-5|-
CAISELPPGVGLETQYF
TGTGCCATCAGTGAGCTCCCGCCAGGGGTCGGATTGGAGACCCAGTACTTC
>TRBV7-8|once|TRBJ1-1|-
CASSLDGGGLNTEAFF
TGTGCCAGCAGCTTAGATGGGGGGGGGTTGAACACTGAAGCTTTCTTT
>TRBV29-1|-|TRBJ1-2|-
CSAQQPNYGYTF
TGCAGCGCCCAACAACCTAACTATGGCTACACCTTC
>TRBV30|-|TRBJ1-5|TRBD1
CAWRPNGQGARQPQHF
TGTGCCTGGAGACCGAATGGACAGGGGGCACGTCAGCCCCAGCATTTT
>TRBV5-1|-|TRBJ2-7|-
CASSLVDRPKDEQYF
TGCGCCAGCAGCTTGGTAGATAGGCCGAAGGACGAGCAGTACTTC
>TRBV2|once|TRBJ2-6|-
CAIRGSGANVLTF
TGTGCCATTCGGGGCTCTGGGGCCAACGTCCTGACTTTC
>TRBV5-6|-|TRBJ1-3|-
CASSLHRGNTIYF
TGTGCCAGCAGCTTGCACAGGGGAAACACCATATATTTT
>TRBV30|-|TRBJ2-1|-
CAWSVQKEQFF
TGTGCCTGGAGTGTACAGAAGGAGCAGTTCTTC
>TRBV7-2|-|TRBJ1-5|-
CASSLAAAAGNQPQHF
TGTGCCAGCAGCTTAGCCGCGGCGGCGGGCAATCAGCCCCAGCATTTT
>TRBV30|-|TRBJ1-6|-
CAWSVSQASEALHF
TGTGCCTGGAGTGTTAGTCAGGCCTCTGAAGCCCTCCACTTT
>TRBV9|-|TRBJ1-4|TRBD1
CASSVRDRGEKLFF
TGTGCCAGCAGCGTACGGGACAGGGGTGAAAAACTGTTTTTT
>TRBV30|once|TRBJ1-5|TRBD1
CAWRPTGAGNQPQHF
TGTGCCTGGAGGCCAACAGGGGCAGGCAATCAGCCCCAGCATTTT
>TRBV5-1|-|TRBJ1-2|-
CASSKDGGNYGYTF
TGCGCCAGCAGCAAGGACGGCGGGAACTATGGCTACACCTTC
>TRBV19|-|TRBJ2-7|-
CASSTAASYEQYF
TGTGCCAGTAGTACCGCAGCCAGCTACGAGCAGTACTTC
>TRBV28|-|TRBJ2-1|TRBD2
CASSLAGRAVGEQFF
TGTGCCAGCAGTTTAGCCGGGAGGGCCGTCGGTGAGCAGTTCTTC
>TRBV15|-|TRBJ2-7|-
CATSRTWGAAYLSSYEQYF
TGTGCCACCAGCAGAACCTGGGGGGCAGCATACCTGAGCTCCTACGAGCAGTACTTC
>TRBV7-9|once|TRBJ1-5|-
CASSLDIQPQHF
TGTGCCAGCAGCTTAGACATTCAGCCCCAGCATTTT
>TRBV10-3|-|TRBJ2-2|TRBD1
CAISDPGDRGHGGELFF
TGTGCCATCAGTGACCCCGGGGACAGGGGGCATGGCGGGGAGCTGTTTTTT